This entry lists 16 T cell receptor beta chains sequenced from one sample in a study of Japanese encephalitis immunity and Zika vaccine responses. Peptide pools at 0.85 to 1 ug/mL each stimulated CFSE-labeled PBMCs over a roughly six-day culture. TCRdb fed the 5' RACE reads into MiXCR, producing one record per CDR3 protein. The sample lists approximately 200 distinct CDR3 sequences; around 5% were seen once. The starting material was antigen-activated CD8+ T cells from blood, cultured, obtained during a Zika inactivated vaccine study. Receptors originate from an adult man who received an inactivated Zika virus vaccine.

This clonotype is judged large. This rearrangement joins TRBV4-3 to TRBJ2-2, with a possible D match to TRBD1 (6 bases). V shed 2 bases and J shed 1 base, with 8 bases lying between them. Germline CDR1 LGHNA, CDR2 YSLEER. The CDR3 runs to 15 residues. The CDR3 nucleotides read TGCGCCAGCAGCCAATGGACAGAGAACACCGGGGAGCTGTTTTTT. Its translation: CASSQWTENTGELFF.

The J gene is TRBJ2-1, the V gene TRBV4-3; D unresolved. The CDR3 loop spans 12 amino acids. Per germline, CDR1 LGHNA and CDR2 YSLEER. V gave up 3 bases and J gave up 9 bases, with 9 bases separating them. CDR3 DNA: TGCGCCAGCAGCCAGCCTTTCGGTGAGCAGTTCTTC. Translating it yields CASSQPFGEQFF.

This clonotype qualifies as large. The chain is built from TRBV7-9 and TRBJ2-5, with 9 bases lining up with TRBD1. The J segment lost 2 bases and the V segment lost 6 bases, leaving 7 bases of the junction unmatched. Germline V gene sequence: CDR1 SEHNR, CDR2 FQNEAQ (reference sequence). This CDR3 is built from 15 residues. CDR3 sequence (DNA): TGTGCCAGCAGGCCTGGGACAGGGAAACAAGAGACCCAGTACTTC. This sequence encodes CASRPGTGKQETQYF. The complete variable domain, with remaining parts taken from reference TRBV7-9 and TRBJ2-5, reads DTGVSQNPRHKITKRGQNVTFRCDPISEHNRLYWYRQTLGQGPEFLTYFQNEAQLEKSRLLSDRFSAERPKGSFSTLEIQRTEQGDSAMYLCASRPGTGKQETQYFGPGTRLLVL.

By sample fraction, this clonotype is large. This chain joins TRBV4-3 and TRBJ1-1, with D maybe TRBD1 (5 bases). The germline V gene has CDR1 LGHNA and CDR2 YSLEER. Deletions cut 2 bases from V and 0 bases from J, with 13 bases between. This CDR3 has 16 amino acids. This CDR3 is CASSQSQGTMNTEAFF. The CDR3 DNA reads TGCGCCAGCAGCCAATCCCAGGGAACTATGAACACTGAAGCTTTCTTT.

By share, this clonotype ranks as medium-sized (0.01 to 0.1%). V gene TRBV6-1 combines with J gene TRBJ2-2, with TRBD2 identical over 8 bases. With 6 bases clipped from V and 4 bases from J, the junction kept 13 bases outside the gene matches. The germline CDR1 and CDR2 sequences are MNHNS and SASEGT. The CDR3 runs 17 residues. The CDR3 DNA reads as TGTGCCAGCAGGTTATCCTACGGGGGGGCCGCCACCGGGGAGCTGTTTTTT. Protein product: CASRLSYGGAATGELFF.

This clonotype qualifies as medium-sized. A clone one base away is much larger, so this may be a read error. The rearrangement links TRBV6-2 or TRBV6-3 to TRBJ2-1; the D is unclear. Germline V gene lookup returns CDR1 MNHEY and CDR2 SVGEGT. Deletions cut 8 bases from V and 4 bases from J, with 6 bases between. The CDR3 is 11 residues long. The CDR3 coding sequence is TGTGCCAGCTGTAAATACAATGAGCAGTTCTTC. Its translation: CASCKYNEQFF.

In its sample, this clonotype ranks as large (0.1 to 1%). The chain links TRBV4-3 to TRBJ1-1; D is undetermined. V dropped 1 base and J dropped 2 bases, with 14 bases sitting between them. The CDR3 has 16 amino acids. Germline lookup yields CDR1 LGHNA and CDR2 YSLEER. This CDR3 is CASSQVAGTGNTEAFF. The CDR3 nucleotides read TGCGCCAGCAGCCAAGTTGCGGGCACGGGTAACACTGAAGCTTTCTTT.

In its sample, this clonotype ranks as large. The V call is TRBV4-3, the J call TRBJ1-1; 9 bases are a match to TRBD1. With V trimmed by 5 bases and J by 10 bases, 8 bases remained unmatched. Germline values: CDR1 LGHNA, CDR2 YSLEER. The CDR3 has 13 amino acids. The CDR3 loop is CASSIVGTGRAFF. Written as DNA, the CDR3 is TGCGCCAGCAGCATTGTAGGGACAGGGCGAGCTTTCTTT.

This clonotype was observed a handful of times. The chain carries TRBV13 and TRBJ1-1; the match to TRBD1 covers 7 bases. The length of the CDR3 is 14 residues. Looked up from germline, CDR1 is PRHDT and CDR2 is FYEKMQ (reference sequence). Trimming cost V 4 bases and J 3 bases; bases outside gene matches: 5. The CDR3 coding sequence is TGTGCCAGCAGCTCTAACACAGGGGACACTGAAGCTTTCTTT. It yields the protein CASSSNTGDTEAFF. The variable domain in full, completed from reference TRBV13 and TRBJ1-1, reads AAGVIQSPRHLIKEKRETATLKCYPIPRHDTVYWYQQGPGQDPQFLISFYEKMQSDKGSIPDRFSAQQFSDYHSELNMSSLELGDSALYFCASSSNTGDTEAFFGQGTRLTVV.

This clonotype ranks as large (0.1 to 1%). This sequence joins TRBV4-3 and TRBJ2-2; no definite D call. The CDR3 consists of 14 residues. CDR1 is LGHNA and CDR2 is YSLEER in the germline V gene. V shed 8 bases and J shed 5 bases, with 15 bases lying between them. As DNA, the CDR3 is TGCGCCAGCGGCGAAAGTGGAGTGACCGGGGAGCTGTTTTTT. Its protein is CASGESGVTGELFF.

In this sample, this clonotype is large. This chain connects TRBV4-3 to TRBJ2-7; TRBD2 might be the D (5 bases). This CDR3 is built from 13 residues. Germline CDR1 reads LGHNA; CDR2 reads YSLEER. Trimming left V 1 base short and J 5 bases short, with 9 bases between. The DNA for the CDR3 is TGCGCCAGCAGCCAAGCGGGAAGCCACGAGCAGTACTTC. Residues: CASSQAGSHEQYF.

Judged by abundance, this clonotype is medium-sized. The chain uses TRBV4-3 and TRBJ1-3; 8 bases line up with TRBD1. The CDR3 has 15 amino acids. The germline gives CDR1 LGHNA, CDR2 YSLEER. The trim removed 3 bases at V and 4 bases at J, leaving 5 bases unmatched. CDR3 amino acids: CASSHLDREGNTIYF. The CDR3 bases are TGCGCCAGCAGCCACCTGGACAGGGAAGGAAACACCATATATTTT.

By share of the sample, this clonotype is hyperexpanded. This chain uses TRBV4-3 with TRBJ1-2, with 7 bases that match TRBD1. J was trimmed by 13 bases and V by 4 bases; bases with no gene match: 6. The CDR3 has 11 amino acids. The germline V gene encodes CDR1 LGHNA and CDR2 YSLEER. This chain's CDR3 is CASSLGGQATF. CDR3 DNA sequence: TGCGCCAGCAGCCTAGGGGGCCAGGCCACCTTC.

In its sample, this clonotype ranks as large (0.1 to 1%). V usage is TRBV4-3 and J usage is TRBJ2-7; D possibly uses TRBD1 or TRBD2 (5 bases each). The CDR3 contains 11 residues. Trimming left V 5 bases short and J 9 bases short, with 11 bases between. Germline CDR1 and CDR2: LGHNA and YSLEER. CDR3 nucleotides: TGCGCCAGCAGCGAAGGGACGATGCAGTACTTC. Residues: CASSEGTMQYF.

In its sample, this clonotype is hyperexpanded. The chain carries TRBV4-3 and TRBJ2-5, with 9 nucleotides matching TRBD2. From germline, CDR1 is LGHNA and CDR2 YSLEER. The J segment lost 2 bases and the V segment lost 2 bases, leaving 9 bases of the junction unmatched. There are 17 residues in the CDR3. CDR3 sequence reads: CASSQIFETSGQETQYF. The DNA for the CDR3 is TGCGCCAGCAGCCAAATTTTTGAGACTAGCGGTCAAGAGACCCAGTACTTC.

This chain connects TRBV27 to TRBJ1-4, with TRBD1 as a possible D gene (6 bases). This CDR3 is 13 amino acids long. Trimming stripped 5 bases from V and 8 bases from J, with 12 bases between. Per germline, CDR1 MNHEY and CDR2 SMNVEV (reference sequence). CDR3: CASSGGTTEKLFF. CDR3 sequence (DNA): TGTGCCAGCAGTGGGGGGACAACCGAAAAACTGTTTTTT.